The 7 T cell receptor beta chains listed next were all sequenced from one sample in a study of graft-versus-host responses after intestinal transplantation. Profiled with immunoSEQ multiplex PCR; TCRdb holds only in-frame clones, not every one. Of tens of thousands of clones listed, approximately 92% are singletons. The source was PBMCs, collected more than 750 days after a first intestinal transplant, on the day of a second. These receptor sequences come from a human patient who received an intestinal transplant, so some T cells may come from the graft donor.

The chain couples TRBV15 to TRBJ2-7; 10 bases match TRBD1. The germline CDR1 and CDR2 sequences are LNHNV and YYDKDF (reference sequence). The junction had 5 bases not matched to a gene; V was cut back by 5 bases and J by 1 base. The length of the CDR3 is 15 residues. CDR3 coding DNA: TGTGCCACCAGCCCCGACAGGGGGCTTTCCTACGAGCAGTACTTC. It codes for CATSPDRGLSYEQYF.

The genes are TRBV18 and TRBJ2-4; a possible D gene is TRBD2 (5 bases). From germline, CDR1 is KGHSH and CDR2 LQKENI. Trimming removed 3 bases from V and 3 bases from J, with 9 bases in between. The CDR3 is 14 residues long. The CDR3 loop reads CASSPGNSKNIQYF. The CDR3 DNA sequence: TGTGCCAGCTCACCCGGGAATAGCAAAAACATTCAGTACTTC.

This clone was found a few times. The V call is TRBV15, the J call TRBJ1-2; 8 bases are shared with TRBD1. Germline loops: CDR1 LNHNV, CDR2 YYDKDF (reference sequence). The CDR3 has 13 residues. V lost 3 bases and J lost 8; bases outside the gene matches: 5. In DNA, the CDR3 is TGTGCCACCAGCAGCGGGACAGGCGACGGCTACACCTTC. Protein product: CATSSGTGDGYTF.

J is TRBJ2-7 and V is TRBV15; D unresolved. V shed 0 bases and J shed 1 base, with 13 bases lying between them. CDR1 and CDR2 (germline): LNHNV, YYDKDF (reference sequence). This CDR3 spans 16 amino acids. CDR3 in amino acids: CATSRDITLGSYEQYF. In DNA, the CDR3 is TGTGCCACCAGCAGAGATATAACATTGGGTTCCTACGAGCAGTACTTC.

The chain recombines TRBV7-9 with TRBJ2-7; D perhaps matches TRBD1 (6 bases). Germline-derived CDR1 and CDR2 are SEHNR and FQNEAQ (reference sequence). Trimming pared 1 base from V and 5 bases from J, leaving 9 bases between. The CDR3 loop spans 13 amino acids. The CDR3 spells CASSLGGGDEQYF. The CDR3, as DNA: TGTGCCAGCAGCTTAGGAGGGGGTGACGAGCAGTACTTC.

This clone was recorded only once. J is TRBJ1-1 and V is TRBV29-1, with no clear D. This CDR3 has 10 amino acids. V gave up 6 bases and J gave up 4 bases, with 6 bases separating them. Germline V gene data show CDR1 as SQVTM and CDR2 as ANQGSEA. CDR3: CSVQGTEAFF. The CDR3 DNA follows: TGCAGCGTCCAAGGCACTGAAGCTTTCTTT.

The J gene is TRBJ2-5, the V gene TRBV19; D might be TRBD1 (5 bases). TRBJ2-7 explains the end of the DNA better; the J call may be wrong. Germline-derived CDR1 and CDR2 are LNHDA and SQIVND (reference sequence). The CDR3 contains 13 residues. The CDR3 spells CASSEHRGYEQYF. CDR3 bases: TGTGCCAGTAGTGAGCATAGGGGCTACGAGCAGTACTTC.